This TCR beta chain was obtained from a study of blood T cell repertoires in COVID-19. Across the study: Collection of acute and convalescent COVID-19 samples took place in the United States, Italy and Spain. Nucleic acid was either cDNA or gDNA, and it came from T cells, B-cell-depleted T cells, or PBMCs.

Germline-derived CDR1 and CDR2 are SQVTM and ANQGSEA. Unmatched junction bases numbered 11, after V lost 6 bases and J lost 8 bases. The length of the CDR3 is 13 residues. Original processing methods: Estimation of nucleated cell counts was performed using reference gene primer amplification. Clones were sequenced by immunoSEQ multiplex PCR, and TCRdb holds only the in-frame ones, with some missing. V, J and clone size were drawn from that table, and D and trimming were deduced from the DNA. Of about 190,000 clones detected, roughly 85% appear once; the ten largest clones hold more than 4.5%. Source material: peripheral blood. The chain has TRBV29-1 and TRBJ1-2; 8 bases map to TRBD1. The TCR originated in a woman in her 30s with acute or convalescent COVID-19. The CDR3 is CSVRTRTGFGYTF. The CDR3 DNA reads TGCAGCGTACGGACCCGGACAGGGTTCGGCTACACCTTC.